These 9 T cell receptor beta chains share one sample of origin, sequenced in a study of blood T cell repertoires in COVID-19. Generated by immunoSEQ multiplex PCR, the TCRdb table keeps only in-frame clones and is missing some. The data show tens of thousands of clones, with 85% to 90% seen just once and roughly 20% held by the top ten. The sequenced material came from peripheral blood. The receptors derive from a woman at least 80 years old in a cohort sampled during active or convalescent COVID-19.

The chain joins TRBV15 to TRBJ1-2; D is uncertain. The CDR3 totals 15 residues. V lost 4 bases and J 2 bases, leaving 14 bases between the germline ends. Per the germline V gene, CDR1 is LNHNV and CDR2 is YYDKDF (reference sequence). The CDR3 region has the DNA TGTGCCACCAGCACCCCCCCGGAGGGAAACTATGGCTACACCTTC. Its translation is CATSTPPEGNYGYTF.

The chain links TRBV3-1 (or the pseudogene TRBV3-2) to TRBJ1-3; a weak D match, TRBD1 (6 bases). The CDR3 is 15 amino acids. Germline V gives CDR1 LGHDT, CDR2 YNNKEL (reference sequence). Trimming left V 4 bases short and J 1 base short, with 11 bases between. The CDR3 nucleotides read TGTGCCAGCAGCCCAACAAGGGGGTCTGGAAACACCATATATTTT. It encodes CASSPTRGSGNTIYF.

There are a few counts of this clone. For the CDR3, the DNA is TGTGCCAGCAGTGAAGCGGGGAGGAACACCGGGGAGCTGTTTTTT. Its protein is CASSEAGRNTGELFF. The rearrangement links TRBV6-1 to TRBJ2-2; D might be TRBD2 (5 bases). V dropped 0 bases and J dropped 1 base, with 6 bases sitting between them. This CDR3 contains 15 residues. Per the germline V gene, CDR1 is MNHNS and CDR2 is SASEGT.

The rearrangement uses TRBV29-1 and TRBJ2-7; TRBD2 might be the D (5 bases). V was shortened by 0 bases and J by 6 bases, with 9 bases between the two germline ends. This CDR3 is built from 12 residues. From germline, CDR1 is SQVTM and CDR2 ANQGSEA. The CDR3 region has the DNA TGCAGCGTTGAAGAGGGGAGTGGCGAGCAGTACTTC. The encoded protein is CSVEEGSGEQYF.

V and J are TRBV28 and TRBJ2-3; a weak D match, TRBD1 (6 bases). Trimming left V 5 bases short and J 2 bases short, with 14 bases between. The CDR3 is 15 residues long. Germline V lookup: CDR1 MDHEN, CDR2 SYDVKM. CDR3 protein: CASSPPDRLTDTQYF. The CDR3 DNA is TGTGCCAGCAGTCCGCCAGACAGGCTCACAGATACGCAGTATTTT.

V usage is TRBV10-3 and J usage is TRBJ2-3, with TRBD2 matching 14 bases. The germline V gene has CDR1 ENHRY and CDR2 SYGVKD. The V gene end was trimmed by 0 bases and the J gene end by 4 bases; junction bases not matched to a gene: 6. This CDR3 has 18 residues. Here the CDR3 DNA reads TGTGCCATCAGTGAGTCCCCGGGACTAGCGGGAGCGTCAGATACGCAGTATTTT. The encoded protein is CAISESPGLAGASDTQYF.

The CDR3 DNA follows: TGTGCCAGCAGCTTAGTGGCAGGGAGGTATCAGCCCCAGCATTTT. Its protein product is CASSLVAGRYQPQHF. The chain employs TRBV7-8 and TRBJ1-5; weak D call: TRBD1 (5 bases). V was shortened by 1 base and J by 5 bases, with 12 bases between the two germline ends. This CDR3 is built from 15 residues. Germline assignment: CDR1 SGHVS and CDR2 FQNEAQ.

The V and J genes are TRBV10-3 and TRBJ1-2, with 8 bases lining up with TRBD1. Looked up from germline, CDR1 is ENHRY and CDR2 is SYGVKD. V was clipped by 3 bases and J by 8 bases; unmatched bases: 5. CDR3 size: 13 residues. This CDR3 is CAISDDRGSGYTF. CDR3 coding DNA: TGTGCCATCAGTGATGACAGGGGCAGCGGCTACACCTTC.

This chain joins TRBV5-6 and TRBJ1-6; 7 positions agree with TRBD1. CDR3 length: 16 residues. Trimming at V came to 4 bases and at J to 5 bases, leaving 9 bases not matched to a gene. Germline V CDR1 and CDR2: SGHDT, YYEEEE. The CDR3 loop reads CASSTHHRGNNSPLHF. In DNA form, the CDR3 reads TGTGCCAGCAGCACCCACCACAGGGGAAATAATTCACCCCTCCACTTT.